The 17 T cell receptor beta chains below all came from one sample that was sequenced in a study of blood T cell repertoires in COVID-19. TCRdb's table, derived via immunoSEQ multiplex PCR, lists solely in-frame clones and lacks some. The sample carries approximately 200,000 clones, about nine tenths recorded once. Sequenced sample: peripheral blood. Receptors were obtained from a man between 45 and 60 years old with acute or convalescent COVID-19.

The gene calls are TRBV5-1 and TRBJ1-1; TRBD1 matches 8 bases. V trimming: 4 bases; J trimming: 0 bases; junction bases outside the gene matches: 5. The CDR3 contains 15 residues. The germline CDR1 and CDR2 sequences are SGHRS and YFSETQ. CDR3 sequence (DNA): TGCGCCAGCAGCACCAGGACAGGGATGAACACTGAAGCTTTCTTT. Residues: CASSTRTGMNTEAFF.

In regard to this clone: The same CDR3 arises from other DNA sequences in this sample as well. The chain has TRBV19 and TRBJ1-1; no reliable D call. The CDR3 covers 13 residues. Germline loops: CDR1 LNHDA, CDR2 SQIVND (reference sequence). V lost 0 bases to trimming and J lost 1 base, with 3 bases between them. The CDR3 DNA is TGTGCCAGTAGTATAGATAGGAACACTGAAGCTTTCTTT. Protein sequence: CASSIDRNTEAFF.

The CDR3 bases are TGTGCCAGCAGCGTAGGACAGGCCAATGAAAAACTGTTTTTT. Encoded protein: CASSVGQANEKLFF. The chain employs TRBV9 and TRBJ1-4, with a tentative D call TRBD1 (6 bases). The CDR3 loop spans 14 amino acids. The V end was cut by 0 bases, the J end by 5 bases, with 8 bases between. Germline lookup yields CDR1 SGDLS and CDR2 YYNGEE.

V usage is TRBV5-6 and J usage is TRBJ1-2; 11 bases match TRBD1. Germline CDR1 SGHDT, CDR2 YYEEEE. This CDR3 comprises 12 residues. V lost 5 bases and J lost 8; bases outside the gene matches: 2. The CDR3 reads CASRGQGAGYTF. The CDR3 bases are TGTGCCAGCAGAGGACAGGGGGCGGGCTACACCTTC.

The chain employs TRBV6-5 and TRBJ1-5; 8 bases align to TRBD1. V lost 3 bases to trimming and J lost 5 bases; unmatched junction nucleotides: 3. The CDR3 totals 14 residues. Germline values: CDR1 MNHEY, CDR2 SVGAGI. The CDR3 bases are TGTGCCAGCAGTTATTCCAGGGGGCATCAGCCCCAGCATTTT. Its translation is CASSYSRGHQPQHF.

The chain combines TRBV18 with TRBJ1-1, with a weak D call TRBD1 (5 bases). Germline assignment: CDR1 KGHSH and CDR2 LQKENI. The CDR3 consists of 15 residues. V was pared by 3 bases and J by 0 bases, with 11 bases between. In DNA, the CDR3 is TGTGCCAGCTCACCGGGACTTAGCATGAACACTGAAGCTTTCTTT. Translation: CASSPGLSMNTEAFF.

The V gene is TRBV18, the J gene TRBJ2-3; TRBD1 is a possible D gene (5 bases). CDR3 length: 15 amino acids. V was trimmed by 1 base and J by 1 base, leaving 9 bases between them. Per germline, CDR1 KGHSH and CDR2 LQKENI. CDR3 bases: TGTGCCAGCTCACCACAGGGGTCCGGCACAGATACGCAGTATTTT. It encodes CASSPQGSGTDTQYF.

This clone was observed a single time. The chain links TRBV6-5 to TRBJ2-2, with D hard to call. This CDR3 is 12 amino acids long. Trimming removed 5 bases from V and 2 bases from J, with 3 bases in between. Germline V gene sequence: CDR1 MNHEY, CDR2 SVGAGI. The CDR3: CASSLNTGELFF. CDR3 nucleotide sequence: TGTGCCAGCAGTCTAAACACCGGGGAGCTGTTTTTT.

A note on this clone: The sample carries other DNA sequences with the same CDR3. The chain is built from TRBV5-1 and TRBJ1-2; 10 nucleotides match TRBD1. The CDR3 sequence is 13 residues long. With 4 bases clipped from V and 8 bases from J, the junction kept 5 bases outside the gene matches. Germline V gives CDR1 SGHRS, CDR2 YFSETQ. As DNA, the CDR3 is TGCGCCAGCAGCGAGGGGACAGGGGTCGGCTACACCTTC. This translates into CASSEGTGVGYTF.

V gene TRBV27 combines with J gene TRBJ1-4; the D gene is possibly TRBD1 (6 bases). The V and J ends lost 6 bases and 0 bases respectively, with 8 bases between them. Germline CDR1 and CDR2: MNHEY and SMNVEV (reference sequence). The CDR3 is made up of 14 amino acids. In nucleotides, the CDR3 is TGTGCCAGCAGGGACAGAGCAACTAATGAAAAACTGTTTTTT. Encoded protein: CASRDRATNEKLFF.

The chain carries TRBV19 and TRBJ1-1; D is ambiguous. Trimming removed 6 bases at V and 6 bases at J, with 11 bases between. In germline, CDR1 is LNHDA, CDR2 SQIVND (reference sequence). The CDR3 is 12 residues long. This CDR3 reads CASSPQAAEAFF. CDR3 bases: TGTGCCAGTAGCCCCCAAGCGGCTGAAGCTTTCTTT.

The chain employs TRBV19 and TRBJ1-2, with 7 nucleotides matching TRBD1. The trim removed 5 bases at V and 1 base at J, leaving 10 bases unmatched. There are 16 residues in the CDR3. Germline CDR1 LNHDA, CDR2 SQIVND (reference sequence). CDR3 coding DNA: TGTGCCAGTAGTTCCCTCGGGGGACAGATTAACTATGGCTACACCTTC. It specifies CASSSLGGQINYGYTF.

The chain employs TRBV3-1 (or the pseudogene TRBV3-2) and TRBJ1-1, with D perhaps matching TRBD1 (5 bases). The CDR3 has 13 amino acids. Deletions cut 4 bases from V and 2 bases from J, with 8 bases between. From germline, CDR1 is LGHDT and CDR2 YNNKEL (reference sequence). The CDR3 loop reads CASSLRENTEAFF. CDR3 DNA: TGTGCCAGCAGCCTCAGGGAAAACACTGAAGCTTTCTTT.

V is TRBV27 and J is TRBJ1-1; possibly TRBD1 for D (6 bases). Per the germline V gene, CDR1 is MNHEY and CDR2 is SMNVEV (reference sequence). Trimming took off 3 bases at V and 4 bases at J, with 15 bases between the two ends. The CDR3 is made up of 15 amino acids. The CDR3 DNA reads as TGTGCCAGCAGTTTGGCAGGGGAAGGGATCACTGAAGCTTTCTTT. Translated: CASSLAGEGITEAFF.

This CDR3 is CASSPRTGLEVETQYF. The DNA of the CDR3 is TGCGCCAGCAGCCCCAGGACAGGGTTGGAAGTCGAGACCCAGTACTTC. The chain links TRBV4-1 to TRBJ2-5; 8 bases agree with TRBD1. Germline lookup yields CDR1 MGHRA and CDR2 YSYEKL. The CDR3 covers 16 residues. V shed 4 bases, J shed 5 bases, and the junction held 12 bases outside the gene matches.

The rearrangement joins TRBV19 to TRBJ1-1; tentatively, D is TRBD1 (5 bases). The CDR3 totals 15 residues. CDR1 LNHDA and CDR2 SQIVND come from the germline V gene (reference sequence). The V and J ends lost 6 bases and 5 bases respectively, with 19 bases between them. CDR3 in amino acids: CASSPRRGKLTEAFF. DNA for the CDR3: TGTGCCAGTAGCCCTAGACGGGGGAAGTTAACTGAAGCTTTCTTT.

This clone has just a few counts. The CDR3 DNA reads as TGTGCCAGTAGTACATCGACAGTTACTGGAAACACCATATATTTT. This gives the protein CASSTSTVTGNTIYF. V is TRBV19 and J is TRBJ1-3; D is perhaps TRBD1 (5 bases). CDR3 length: 15 residues. Trimming shortened V by 4 bases and J by 2 bases, and 12 bases separated the two germline ends. Looked up from germline, CDR1 is LNHDA and CDR2 is SQIVND (reference sequence).